The sequence of this T cell receptor beta chain was determined in a study of CD8 T cells in ankylosing spondylitis. This clonotype occurred many times. The germline gives CDR1 SGHRS, CDR2 YFSETQ. Trimming took off 4 bases at V and 3 bases at J, with 11 bases between the two ends. The CDR3 has 13 residues. TCRdb used MiXCR to reprocess the 5' RACE reads, holding one entry per CDR3 protein. The data show some 150,000 distinct CDR3 sequences, 9.5% to 12% seen once. This rearrangement joins TRBV5-1 to TRBJ2-7; D remains ambiguous. The TCR was taken from a female donor with ankylosing spondylitis or in good health (not recorded which). Material for sequencing was blood, either unsorted or a sorted T cell fraction (not recorded which). The CDR3 protein is CASSLTGLYEQYF. The CDR3 DNA follows: TGCGCCAGCAGCCTCACGGGTCTCTACGAGCAGTACTTC.